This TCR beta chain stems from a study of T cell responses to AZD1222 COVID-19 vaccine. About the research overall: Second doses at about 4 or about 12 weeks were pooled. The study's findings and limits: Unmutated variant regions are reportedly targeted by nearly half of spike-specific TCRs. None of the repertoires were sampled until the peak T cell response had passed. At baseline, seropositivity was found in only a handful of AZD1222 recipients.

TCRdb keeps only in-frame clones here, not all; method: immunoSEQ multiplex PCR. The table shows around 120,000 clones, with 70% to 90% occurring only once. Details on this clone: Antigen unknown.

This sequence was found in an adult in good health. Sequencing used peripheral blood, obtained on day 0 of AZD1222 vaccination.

As DNA, the CDR3 is TGTGCCAGCAGCCCCGGGACAGAGGCCGAAAAACTGTTTTTT. Its protein is CASSPGTEAEKLFF. The rearrangement links TRBV5-4 to TRBJ1-4; the match to TRBD1 covers 7 bases. The ends lost 4 bases at V and 8 bases at J; junction bases unmatched: 8. The CDR3 extends over 14 amino acids. Germline CDR1 reads SGHNT; CDR2 reads YYREEE (reference sequence).